The next 12 T cell receptor beta chains were all read from a single sample in a study of T cell changes during pregnancy in multiple sclerosis. Profiled with immunoSEQ multiplex PCR; TCRdb holds only in-frame clones, not every one. The table has 100,000 to 150,000 clones, over 85% seen once. This specimen was peripheral blood, taken before pregnancy. The source of these receptors is a female donor with multiple sclerosis, enrolled in a pregnancy study.

This clone showed up just a few times. The rearrangement uses TRBV7-8 and TRBJ2-1, with D perhaps matching TRBD1 (6 bases). Trimming pared 3 bases from V and 8 bases from J, leaving 23 bases between. Germline-derived CDR1 and CDR2 are SGHVS and FQNEAQ. This CDR3 has 17 residues. CDR3 loop: CASSFSRPQGSLHEQFF. The CDR3 nucleotides read TGTGCCAGCAGCTTTTCACGCCCACAGGGTTCCCTCCATGAGCAGTTCTTC. Full variable domain (remainder filled in from reference TRBV7-8 and TRBJ2-1): GAGVSQSPRYKVAKRGQDVALRCDPISGHVSLFWYQQALGQGPEFLTYFQNEAQLDKSGLPSDRFFAERPEGSVSTLKIQRTQQEDSAVYLCASSFSRPQGSLHEQFFGPGTRLTVL.

The chain carries TRBV6-5 and TRBJ2-2, with 8 bases identical to TRBD1. The CDR3 runs 16 residues. Germline lookup yields CDR1 MNHEY and CDR2 SVGAGI. The J segment lost 3 bases and the V segment lost 2 bases, leaving 5 bases of the junction unmatched. The CDR3 loop reads CASSYPGGTYTGELFF. The CDR3 DNA sequence: TGTGCCAGCAGTTACCCAGGGGGCACGTACACCGGGGAGCTGTTTTTT.

The rearrangement joins TRBV29-1 to TRBJ2-1; D is possibly TRBD1 (6 bases). The CDR3 length is 14 residues. Germline V gene data show CDR1 as SQVTM and CDR2 as ANQGSEA. V was pared by 0 bases and J by 6 bases, with 12 bases between. The CDR3 region has the DNA TGCAGCGTTGAAGACAGGGGAAGGGCCAATGAGCAGTTCTTC. Encoded protein: CSVEDRGRANEQFF.

The chain couples TRBV6-5 to TRBJ1-1; D gene unclear. The CDR3 is made up of 14 amino acids. The V and J ends lost 2 bases and 1 base respectively, with 8 bases between them. Germline V lookup: CDR1 MNHEY, CDR2 SVGAGI. DNA for the CDR3: TGTGCCAGCAGTTACAACAGAGAGAACACTGAAGCTTTCTTT. Its translation is CASSYNRENTEAFF.

This chain links TRBV4-1 with TRBJ2-1; D unclear. The CDR3 consists of 15 residues. V lost 3 bases to trimming and J lost 6 bases, with 15 bases between them. The germline CDR1 and CDR2 sequences are MGHRA and YSYEKL. The CDR3 loop is CASSQQATRFNEQFF. DNA for the CDR3: TGCGCCAGCAGCCAGCAGGCTACAAGGTTCAATGAGCAGTTCTTC.

The rearrangement uses TRBV7-6 and TRBJ2-3, with unresolved D. V was cut by 3 bases and J by 5 bases, with 9 bases left in between. The CDR3 is made up of 13 amino acids. Germline V gene sequence: CDR1 SGHVS, CDR2 FNYEAQ. The CDR3 sequence is CASSFQIKDTQYF. The CDR3 nucleotides read TGTGCCAGCAGCTTCCAGATTAAAGATACGCAGTATTTT.

The V call is TRBV5-6, the J call TRBJ2-7, with D possibly TRBD1 on 5 matching bases. V lost 5 bases and J lost 1, with 13 bases in between. The CDR3 is 14 residues long. Germline CDR1 is SGHDT and CDR2 is YYEEEE. The CDR3, as DNA: TGTGCCAGCAGAGGCTTTACAGGTTCCTACGAGCAGTACTTC. It specifies CASRGFTGSYEQYF. Using reference TRBV5-6 and TRBJ2-7 for the parts outside the CDR3, the full variable domain is DAGVTQSPTHLIKTRGQQVTLRCSPKSGHDTVSWYQQALGQGPQFIFQYYEEEERQRGNFPDRFSGHQFPNYSSELNVNALLLGDSALYLCASRGFTGSYEQYFGPGTRLTVT.

The chain couples TRBV7-8 to TRBJ2-2; tentative D call: TRBD2 (5 bases). CDR3 length equals 15 residues. CDR1 and CDR2 from the germline V gene are SGHVS and FQNEAQ. The V gene lost 1 base and the J gene lost 4 bases, with 10 bases spanning the gap. The CDR3 sequence is CASSLERTLTGELFF. Here the CDR3 DNA reads TGTGCCAGCAGCTTAGAGCGGACCCTCACCGGGGAGCTGTTTTTT.

J is TRBJ1-1 and V is TRBV19; TRBD1 is a possible D gene (6 bases). This CDR3 spans 15 amino acids. Germline V CDR1 and CDR2: LNHDA, SQIVND (reference sequence). With 6 bases removed from V and 2 bases from J, the gap between germline ends came to 16 bases. Here the CDR3 reads CASSKYREGNTEAFF. The CDR3 DNA reads TGTGCCAGTAGCAAGTACAGGGAGGGAAACACTGAAGCTTTCTTT.

This rearrangement joins TRBV7-3 to TRBJ2-1, with TRBD2 identical over 11 bases. In germline, CDR1 is SGHTA, CDR2 FQGTGA. J was trimmed by 4 bases and V by 6 bases; bases with no gene match: 8. The CDR3 is 16 residues long. As DNA, the CDR3 is TGTGCCAGCAGGTTATCCGGGACTAGCGGTTACAATGAGCAGTTCTTC. Translated, it gives CASRLSGTSGYNEQFF.

V is TRBV2 and J is TRBJ2-2, with D possibly matching TRBD2 (5 bases). V lost 5 bases and J 9 bases, leaving 13 bases between the germline ends. This CDR3 is 13 amino acids long. Germline CDR1 SNHLY, CDR2 FYNNEI. The CDR3 reads CASSPEGFRELFF. Written as DNA, the CDR3 is TGTGCCAGCAGTCCAGAGGGTTTCAGGGAGCTGTTTTTT.

CDR3 sequence reads: CAISDAGTNYGYTF. In DNA, the CDR3 is TGTGCCATCAGTGACGCAGGGACTAACTATGGCTACACCTTC. V gene TRBV10-3 combines with J gene TRBJ1-2; possibly TRBD1 for D (5 bases). The CDR3 totals 14 residues. V lost 3 bases to trimming and J lost 0 bases, with 8 bases between them. Looked up from germline, CDR1 is ENHRY and CDR2 is SYGVKD.